This T cell receptor beta chain is drawn from a study of T cells in Graves' hyperthyroidism and ophthalmopathy. Findings of the study overall: Most thyroid clonotypes expanded above 0.001 were also detected in blood.

Amplification yielded TCR beta CDR3 regions, with RNA transcripts as the source. TCR CDR3 underwent first-round RT-PCR with the HTBI primer set. MiXCR was run by TCRdb on the multiplex PCR reads, yielding one entry per CDR3 protein. The sample consists of approximately 220,000 distinct CDR3 sequences, roughly 18% of them appearing once. In the case of this clonotype: Antigen specificity is unknown.

Trimming at V came to 4 bases and at J to 4 bases, leaving 8 bases not matched to a gene. The CDR3 is 15 amino acids. The germline CDR1 and CDR2 sequences are SGHRS and YFSETQ. The TCR originated in a man between 35 and 55 years old with Graves' hyperthyroidism. The sample taken for sequencing was blood. The chain recombines TRBV5-1 with TRBJ1-3; TRBD1 matches 7 bases. This chain's CDR3 is CASSPEGAGGNTIYF. Here the CDR3 DNA reads TGCGCCAGCAGCCCTGAGGGGGCTGGGGGAAACACCATATATTTT.